These 20 T cell receptor beta chains were sequenced from one sample in a study of beta chain features in type 1 diabetes. Study findings and constraints: Moderately but significantly shorter TCRB CDR3s were found in Type 1 diabetes patients in all four CD4+ subsets.

Sequenced material consisted of expressed TCRB transcripts (all of the isolated RNA was reverse transcribed). The protocol was immunoSEQ multiplex PCR, while the TCRdb copy is restricted to in-frame clones and leaves out a portion. The repertoire holds around 170,000 clones, with 9% to 10% as singletons. These TCRs' antigens remain unknown. The specimen was central memory CD4+ T cells from blood. These receptors all stem from a woman aged 30 to 39 with type 1 diabetes.

This clone came up a few times. The V gene is TRBV28, the J gene TRBJ1-1; D is possibly TRBD1 (5 bases). The germline CDR1 and CDR2 sequences are MDHEN and SYDVKM. V was cut by 5 bases and J by 7 bases, with 14 bases left in between. This CDR3 is built from 13 residues. The DNA of the CDR3 is TGTGCCAGCAGTCTCCCGAGACAGTTTGAAGCTTTCTTT. Translated: CASSLPRQFEAFF.

V and J are TRBV10-3 and TRBJ2-1; possibly TRBD2 for D (6 bases). Germline V lookup: CDR1 ENHRY, CDR2 SYGVKD. CDR3 length: 16 residues. V was pared by 0 bases and J by 6 bases, with 15 bases between. The CDR3 sequence is CAISESVSGELNEQFF. The DNA for the CDR3 is TGTGCCATCAGTGAGTCGGTTTCGGGAGAGCTCAATGAGCAGTTCTTC.

This sequence joins TRBV7-8 and TRBJ2-5, with D perhaps matching TRBD1 (5 bases). The better agreement between TRBJ2-7 and the DNA end casts doubt on the J call. This CDR3 has 14 residues. CDR1 is SGHVS, CDR2 FQNEAQ, per germline. CDR3 DNA sequence: TGTGCCAGCAGCTTACAAGGGGCCTCCTACGAGCAGTACTTC. Translating it yields CASSLQGASYEQYF.

This clone was detected a few times. The conserved phenylalanine or tryptophan normally closing the CDR3 is absent here, so this likely arose from a read error. Because the CDR3's place on the DNA is in doubt, the DNA is left out and the CDR3 is given as listed by TCRdb. V is TRBV21-1 and J is TRBJ1-3. TRBV21-1 is recorded as a pseudogene. The CDR3 has 8 residues if both end residues are counted. This CDR3 is CASSKPRR.

This clone was seen more than once but under ten times. J is TRBJ2-7 and V is TRBV5-6; D is unclear. The CDR3 sequence is 14 residues long. Germline V gene sequence: CDR1 SGHDT, CDR2 YYEEEE. V lost 0 bases and J lost 2, with 9 bases in between. CDR3 sequence: CASSLVAPPYEQYF. DNA of the CDR3: TGTGCCAGCAGCTTGGTGGCCCCCCCCTACGAGCAGTACTTC. Drawing the rest from reference TRBV5-6 and TRBJ2-7, the complete variable domain is DAGVTQSPTHLIKTRGQQVTLRCSPKSGHDTVSWYQQALGQGPQFIFQYYEEEERQRGNFPDRFSGHQFPNYSSELNVNALLLGDSALYLCASSLVAPPYEQYFGPGTRLTVT.

Regarding this clone: Other DNA sequences in the sample encode the same CDR3. The V call is TRBV18, the J call TRBJ2-5; 9 bases line up with TRBD1. Unmatched junction bases numbered 3, after V lost 3 bases and J lost 4 bases. Germline V CDR1 and CDR2: KGHSH, LQKENI. CDR3 length equals 14 residues. The CDR3 nucleotides read TGTGCCAGCTCACCGGGACAGGGTGGAGAGACCCAGTACTTC. Its protein is CASSPGQGGETQYF.

A word on this clone: Mismatch with germline at one junction end may stem from a read error. The chain recombines TRBV23-1 with TRBJ2-7; D unclear. TRBV23-1 is flagged as an ORF with uncertain function. This CDR3 comprises 8 residues. CDR3 sequence: CASSQGAF. The CDR3 DNA is TGCGCCAGCAGTCAGGGCGCCTTC.

This chain links TRBV5-1 with TRBJ1-1; a possible D gene is TRBD1 (6 bases). There are 12 residues in the CDR3. V lost 4 bases to trimming and J lost 8 bases, with 12 bases between them. CDR1 and CDR2 (germline): SGHRS, YFSETQ. The CDR3 sequence: CASSKDSTEAFF. In nucleotides, the CDR3 is TGCGCCAGCAGCAAGGACAGCACCGAAGCTTTCTTT.

The V gene is TRBV4-1, the J gene TRBJ1-2, with a possible D match to TRBD1 (6 bases). The germline CDR1 and CDR2 sequences are MGHRA and YSYEKL. This CDR3 contains 15 residues. Between the trimmed V and J ends, which lost 2 bases and 2 bases, there was a span of 12 bases. Here the CDR3 reads CASSQTSQGNYGYTF. DNA of the CDR3: TGCGCCAGCAGCCAAACGAGTCAGGGGAACTATGGCTACACCTTC.

This clone came up a few times. The rearrangement links TRBV4-1 to TRBJ2-5, with TRBD1 identical over 9 bases. After removal of 4 bases from V and 4 bases from J, the junction contained 7 bases not matched to a gene. CDR3 size: 15 residues. Germline lookup yields CDR1 MGHRA and CDR2 YSYEKL. The CDR3 loop is CASSLPGQGAETQYF. The DNA of the CDR3 is TGCGCCAGCAGCCTGCCGGGACAGGGAGCAGAGACCCAGTACTTC.

This rearrangement joins TRBV4-1 to TRBJ1-4, with unresolved D. V dropped 0 bases and J dropped 2 bases, with 10 bases sitting between them. Germline V gene lookup returns CDR1 MGHRA and CDR2 YSYEKL. The CDR3 runs 16 residues. CDR3: CASSQDVRRTNEKLFF. CDR3 in DNA: TGCGCCAGCAGCCAAGATGTTCGGAGGACTAATGAAAAACTGTTTTTT.

This clone has more than one count but fewer than ten. The chain has TRBV25-1 and TRBJ1-1; D is perhaps TRBD1 (5 bases). With 0 bases removed from V and 1 base from J, the gap between germline ends came to 9 bases. The CDR3 is 15 residues long. Germline assignment: CDR1 MGHDK and CDR2 SYGVNS. The chain's CDR3 is CASSEYGTGNTEAFF. Written as DNA, the CDR3 is TGTGCCAGCAGTGAATATGGTACAGGGAACACTGAAGCTTTCTTT.

This clone came up a few times. V and J are TRBV18 and TRBJ1-4; TRBD1 matches 11 bases. The CDR3 length is 15 residues. Germline CDR1 reads KGHSH; CDR2 reads LQKENI. V lost 6 bases, J lost 7 bases, and 7 bases stayed unmatched. Here the CDR3 DNA reads TGTGCCAGCTCGGAGCGGACAGGGGGCGGTGAAAAACTGTTTTTT. Protein product: CASSERTGGGEKLFF. Using reference TRBV18 and TRBJ1-4 for the parts outside the CDR3, the full variable domain is NAGVMQNPRHLVRRRGQEARLRCSPMKGHSHVYWYRQLPEEGLKFMVYLQKENIIDESGMPKERFSAEFPKEGPSILRIQQVVRGDSAAYFCASSERTGGGEKLFFGSGTQLSVL.

This chain joins TRBV12-5 and TRBJ2-7; D is uncertain. Trimming took off 2 bases at V and 3 bases at J, with 5 bases between the two ends. CDR1 is LGHNT and CDR2 is FRNRAP in the germline V gene. This CDR3 contains 12 residues. The CDR3 loop reads CASGLSGYEQYF. In nucleotides, the CDR3 is TGTGCTAGTGGTTTGTCGGGCTACGAGCAGTACTTC. The entire variable domain, with the rest obtained from reference TRBV12-5 and TRBJ2-7, is as follows: DARVTQTPRHKVTEMGQEVTMRCQPILGHNTVFWYRQTMMQGLELLAYFRNRAPLDDSGMPKDRFSAEMPDATLATLKIQPSEPRDSAVYFCASGLSGYEQYFGPGTRLTVT.

This clone was picked up a small number of times. This chain uses TRBV18 with TRBJ2-7; 9 bases agree with TRBD1. Per the germline V gene, CDR1 is KGHSH and CDR2 is LQKENI. The CDR3 spans 14 residues. V shed 5 bases, J shed 6 bases, and the junction held 8 bases outside the gene matches. The CDR3 reads CASSEPGQGIEQYF. The CDR3 DNA sequence: TGTGCCAGCTCAGAGCCGGGACAGGGAATCGAGCAGTACTTC.

The genes are TRBV6-5 and TRBJ1-4; TRBD1 matches 10 bases. Looked up from germline, CDR1 is MNHEY and CDR2 is SVGAGI. This CDR3 is built from 15 residues. Unmatched junction bases numbered 2, after V lost 0 bases and J lost 7 bases. The CDR3 loop is CASSYSTGGPEKLFF. The CDR3 bases are TGTGCCAGCAGTTACTCGACAGGGGGCCCTGAAAAACTGTTTTTT.

The gene calls are TRBV7-2 and TRBJ2-5; 7 nucleotides match TRBD2. CDR1 and CDR2 from the germline V gene are SGHTA and FQGNSA. This CDR3 spans 14 amino acids. With 5 bases clipped from V and 4 bases from J, the junction kept 7 bases outside the gene matches. The CDR3 nucleotides read TGTGCCAGCAGCGGTCTAGCGGCCCGAGAGACCCAGTACTTC. This encodes CASSGLAARETQYF. Full variable domain (remainder filled in from reference TRBV7-2 and TRBJ2-5): GAGVSQSPSNKVTEKGKDVELRCDPISGHTALYWYRQSLGQGLEFLIYFQGNSAPDKSGLPSDRFSAERTGGSVSTLTIQRTQQEDSAVYLCASSGLAARETQYFGPGTRLLVL.

This clone was seen more than once but under ten times. The V gene is TRBV7-2, the J gene TRBJ2-1; D may be TRBD2 (5 bases). Trimming shortened V by 1 base and J by 15 bases, and 13 bases separated the two germline ends. Germline CDR1 reads SGHTA; CDR2 reads FQGNSA. The CDR3 length is 12 residues. The CDR3 loop reads CASSLDRGSRFF. In DNA, the CDR3 is TGTGCCAGCAGCTTAGATCGGGGTAGTCGGTTCTTC.

The rearrangement joins TRBV11-3 to TRBJ2-1; the D gene is possibly TRBD1 (5 bases). Trimming left V 1 base short and J 10 bases short, with 5 bases between. CDR1 SGHNT and CDR2 YENEEA come from the germline V gene. This CDR3 has 11 residues. CDR3 nucleotide sequence: TGTGCCAGCAGCTTAGGACAGGAGCAGTTCTTC. Translating gives CASSLGQEQFF. Combining the CDR3 with reference TRBV11-3 and TRBJ2-1 gives the whole variable domain EAGVVQSPRYKIIEKKQPVAFWCNPISGHNTLYWYLQNLGQGPELLIRYENEEAVDDSQLPKDRFSAERLKGVDSTLKIQPAELGDSAVYLCASSLGQEQFFGPGTRLTVL.

This clone was seen a few times. The chain is built from TRBV7-9 and TRBJ1-1; D ambiguous. V was shortened by 2 bases and J by 11 bases, with 15 bases between the two germline ends. The CDR3 has 13 amino acids. The V gene's germline CDR1 is SEHNR and CDR2 FQNEAQ (reference sequence). The CDR3 DNA reads as TGTGCCAGCAGCTTACTAGCCTCCCAGTGGGCTTTCTTT. Its translation: CASSLLASQWAFF.